This T cell receptor beta chain was identified during a study of blood T cells in healthy people across ages. The authors ran a second PCR of about 7 to 11 cycles using a sample-barcoded 5' primer and a J-beta primer mix. TCRdb reanalysed the 5' RACE reads using MiXCR and keeps one entry per CDR3 protein. The sample consists of around 1,000,000 distinct CDR3 sequences, about 23% of them appearing once. This CDR3 contains 11 residues. CDR1 is SGHTA and CDR2 is FQGNSA in the germline V gene. Trimming left V 10 bases short and J 3 bases short, with 7 bases between. The same data also went into a second study, on T cells of mothers and their children. This second study says: The donors comprised more than 5 children and their three healthy Caucasian mothers.

The specimen was blood. The clonotype was recovered from a girl aged 2-10 years in good health. V gene TRBV7-2 combines with J gene TRBJ2-1; no clear D gene. The CDR3 is CANDFYNEQFF. CDR3 nucleotide sequence: TGTGCCAACGACTTCTACAATGAGCAGTTCTTC.